The 27 T cell receptor beta chains reported below all come from one sample, sequenced in a study of Tregs in tolerant kidney transplant recipients. The data were produced by immunoSEQ multiplex PCR, yet TCRdb's version contains in-frame clones alone and is incomplete. The sample records 240,000 or so clones, roughly 80% being singletons. Sequencing input: CD4+ T cells from blood. These receptors originate from a human donor in good health.

This clone was seen once. The chain recombines TRBV5-1 with TRBJ2-3; 8 nucleotides align to TRBD1. This CDR3 is 14 amino acids long. The V segment lost 2 bases and the J segment 3 bases; nucleotides outside the gene matches: 2. Germline values: CDR1 SGHRS, CDR2 YFSETQ. The CDR3, as DNA: TGCGCCAGCAGCTTCACAGGGGGGACAGATACGCAGTATTTT. It specifies CASSFTGGTDTQYF.

V usage is TRBV5-6 and J usage is TRBJ2-1; no reliable D call. In germline, CDR1 is SGHDT, CDR2 YYEEEE. The CDR3 sequence is 15 residues long. The V gene lost 3 bases and the J gene lost 0 bases, with 10 bases spanning the gap. Written as DNA, the CDR3 is TGTGCCAGCAGCTCCCCCGCCAGCTCCTACAATGAGCAGTTCTTC. It codes for CASSSPASSYNEQFF.

This chain joins TRBV2 and TRBJ2-5, with D perhaps assigned TRBD1 or TRBD2 (5 bases each). The CDR3 consists of 14 residues. CDR1 and CDR2 from the germline V gene are SNHLY and FYNNEI. The V gene lost 0 bases and the J gene lost 4 bases, with 9 bases spanning the gap. Written as DNA, the CDR3 is TGTGCCAGCAGTGAAGCGAGAGGGGTAGAGACCCAGTACTTC. Protein: CASSEARGVETQYF.

Concerning this clone: This same CDR3 is encoded by further DNA sequences in the sample. V is TRBV5-4 and J is TRBJ2-5, with D unclear. Germline V gene lookup returns CDR1 SGHNT and CDR2 YYREEE (reference sequence). Trimming took off 2 bases at V and 5 bases at J, with 7 bases between the two ends. The CDR3 is 12 residues long. In DNA, the CDR3 is TGTGCCAGCAGCTTCCCTGGCGAGACCCAGTACTTC. It encodes CASSFPGETQYF.

DNA of the CDR3: TGTGCCAGCAGCGTAGCGGGGGCCCCCTACAATGAGCAGTTCTTC. The encoded protein is CASSVAGAPYNEQFF. V and J are TRBV9 and TRBJ2-1; possibly TRBD1 or TRBD2 for D (6 bases each). This CDR3 region has 15 residues. Germline CDR1 SGDLS, CDR2 YYNGEE. V dropped 0 bases and J dropped 2 bases, with 9 bases sitting between them.

The CDR3 here is CASSLDRAPNSPLHF. DNA for the CDR3: TGTGCCAGCAGCTTAGACAGGGCGCCTAATTCACCCCTCCACTTT. The genes are TRBV5-4 and TRBJ1-6; 7 positions match TRBD1. The CDR3 length is 15 residues. Germline loops: CDR1 SGHNT, CDR2 YYREEE (reference sequence). With V trimmed by 2 bases and J by 6 bases, 5 bases remained unmatched.

The genes are TRBV9 and TRBJ2-7; 7 bases agree with TRBD2. V gave up 0 bases and J gave up 3 bases; unmatched junction bases: 6. The CDR3 sequence is 15 residues long. Germline CDR1 reads SGDLS; CDR2 reads YYNGEE. This CDR3 reads CASSVGTRLIYEQYF. The CDR3, as DNA: TGTGCCAGCAGCGTAGGGACTAGGTTGATCTACGAGCAGTACTTC.

V and J are TRBV7-9 and TRBJ2-3; a possible D gene is TRBD2 (5 bases). From germline, CDR1 is SEHNR and CDR2 FQNEAQ (reference sequence). The V gene lost 5 bases and the J gene lost 6 bases, with 9 bases spanning the gap. CDR3 size: 12 residues. CDR3 sequence (DNA): TGTGCCAGCAGCCAAACGGGGGATACGCAGTATTTT. Protein product: CASSQTGDTQYF.

The rearrangement links TRBV4-1 to TRBJ2-1; the D gene is possibly TRBD2 (6 bases). The CDR3 consists of 14 residues. Germline V CDR1 and CDR2: MGHRA, YSYEKL. V was pared by 1 base and J by 7 bases, with 11 bases between. The CDR3 sequence is CASSQVGRSNEQFF. Written as DNA, the CDR3 is TGCGCCAGCAGCCAAGTGGGGAGGAGTAATGAGCAGTTCTTC.

V is TRBV7-2 and J is TRBJ1-5, with TRBD1 matching over 12 bases. Germline V gene sequence: CDR1 SGHTA, CDR2 FQGNSA. The CDR3 spans 18 residues. J lost 3 bases, V lost 5 bases, and 11 bases had no gene match. CDR3 nucleotides: TGTGCCAGCAGCCCATGGGACAGGGGGCGGACTACCAATCAGCCCCAGCATTTT. This encodes CASSPWDRGRTTNQPQHF.

The genes are TRBV27 and TRBJ2-7; TRBD1 is a possible D gene (5 bases). Trimming pared 3 bases from V and 6 bases from J, leaving 12 bases between. The CDR3 length is 13 residues. The germline V gene has CDR1 MNHEY and CDR2 SMNVEV (reference sequence). The CDR3 DNA reads TGTGCCAGCAGTTTGGGCAGGGTCGGCGAGCAGTACTTC. It is translated as CASSLGRVGEQYF.

The chain is built from TRBV9 and TRBJ2-1; 9 bases fit TRBD2. The length of the CDR3 is 15 residues. Germline CDR1 and CDR2: SGDLS and YYNGEE. The V gene end was trimmed by 0 bases and the J gene end by 4 bases; junction bases not matched to a gene: 2. The chain's CDR3 is CASSVGLAEYNEQFF. The CDR3 nucleotides read TGTGCCAGCAGCGTAGGACTAGCGGAGTACAATGAGCAGTTCTTC. The variable domain in full, completed from reference TRBV9 and TRBJ2-1, reads DSGVTQTPKHLITATGQRVTLRCSPRSGDLSVYWYQQSLDQGLQFLIQYYNGEERAKGNILERFSAQQFPDLHSELNLSSLELGDSALYFCASSVGLAEYNEQFFGPGTRLTVL.

J is TRBJ2-7 and V is TRBV9, with no clear D. The V and J ends lost 4 bases and 2 bases respectively, with 13 bases between them. Per germline, CDR1 SGDLS and CDR2 YYNGEE. CDR3 length: 14 residues. The CDR3 here is CASSPTGLPYEQYF. CDR3 DNA: TGTGCCAGCAGCCCGACGGGTCTCCCCTACGAGCAGTACTTC.

The rearrangement uses TRBV6-1 and TRBJ1-1; D may be TRBD1 (6 bases). V shed 6 bases and J shed 3 bases, with 11 bases lying between them. Germline CDR1 and CDR2: MNHNS and SASEGT. This CDR3 is 13 amino acids long. The CDR3 bases are TGTGCCAGCAGGGAACAGGGAGACACTGAAGCTTTCTTT. Its protein product is CASREQGDTEAFF.

The V gene is TRBV18, the J gene TRBJ2-1; no clear D. The germline V gene encodes CDR1 KGHSH and CDR2 LQKENI. CDR3 length: 13 amino acids. The V gene lost 4 bases and the J gene lost 7 bases, with 11 bases spanning the gap. CDR3 DNA: TGTGCCAGCTCACGCCCCGGATTAAATGAGCAGTTCTTC. This translates into CASSRPGLNEQFF.

This rearrangement joins TRBV25-1 to TRBJ2-7; D possibly matches TRBD1 or TRBD2 (5 bases each). V lost 4 bases and J 3 bases, leaving 13 bases between the germline ends. Germline CDR1 reads MGHDK; CDR2 reads SYGVNS. This CDR3 comprises 14 residues. The CDR3 sequence: CASSGDGRVYEQYF. The DNA for the CDR3 is TGTGCCAGCAGTGGGGACGGAAGGGTCTACGAGCAGTACTTC.

The rearrangement uses TRBV5-1 and TRBJ2-7, with 9 bases aligning to TRBD1. CDR3 length equals 14 residues. Germline V gene sequence: CDR1 SGHRS, CDR2 YFSETQ. J gave up 6 bases and V 4 bases, and 8 bases lay outside the gene matches. For the CDR3, the DNA is TGCGCCAGCAGCCCGGGACAGGGTGCGGCCGAGCAGTACTTC. It specifies CASSPGQGAAEQYF.

The chain has TRBV7-9 and TRBJ2-2; no firm D call. The CDR3 runs 13 residues. Germline loops: CDR1 SEHNR, CDR2 FQNEAQ (reference sequence). V lost 5 bases and J lost 7, with 11 bases in between. CDR3 bases: TGTGCCAGCAGCCTCTATAGGGACGGGGAGCTGTTTTTT. Translated: CASSLYRDGELFF.

The J gene is TRBJ2-7, the V gene TRBV5-4, with D possibly being TRBD1 (6 bases). Trimming left V 3 bases short and J 4 bases short, with 14 bases between. The CDR3 consists of 14 residues. Germline V gene lookup returns CDR1 SGHNT and CDR2 YYREEE (reference sequence). Written as DNA, the CDR3 is TGTGCCAGCAGCTCGCCGAGGCAGGGGTACGAGCAGTACTTC. It yields the protein CASSSPRQGYEQYF. Looking up the rest from reference TRBV5-4 and TRBJ2-7 gives the full variable domain: ETGVTQSPTHLIKTRGQQVTLRCSSQSGHNTVSWYQQALGQGPQFIFQYYREEENGRGNFPPRFSGLQFPNYSSELNVNALELDDSALYLCASSSPRQGYEQYFGPGTRLTVT.

This chain uses TRBV10-3 with TRBJ1-4, with TRBD1 matching over 8 bases. Trimming took 5 bases from V and 7 from J; bases not matched to a gene: 6. The CDR3 runs to 14 residues. The germline V gene encodes CDR1 ENHRY and CDR2 SYGVKD. CDR3 nucleotides: TGTGCCATCAGTCCCTCGGGACAGGTTGAAAAACTGTTTTTT. Translation gives CAISPSGQVEKLFF.

This clone was seen only once. This rearrangement joins TRBV7-9 to TRBJ2-2; weak D call: TRBD2 (6 bases). V lost 5 bases and J lost 8, with 15 bases in between. Germline CDR1 SEHNR, CDR2 FQNEAQ (reference sequence). CDR3 size: 14 residues. CDR3 amino acids: CASSPTGVSGELFF. For the CDR3, the DNA is TGTGCCAGCAGCCCAACGGGAGTATCGGGGGAGCTGTTTTTT.

The chain carries TRBV5-4 and TRBJ2-1; D not certain. Germline V gives CDR1 SGHNT, CDR2 YYREEE (reference sequence). Trimming pared 5 bases from V and 6 bases from J, leaving 15 bases between. The CDR3 extends over 14 amino acids. The CDR3 sequence is CASRPGVATNEQFF. The CDR3 nucleotides read TGTGCCAGCAGGCCGGGCGTGGCCACCAATGAGCAGTTCTTC.

This clone was seen once. The CDR3 loop is CASSFGRTSGTDTQYF. CDR3 bases: TGTGCCAGCAGCTTTGGGCGGACTAGCGGGACAGATACGCAGTATTTT. The V call is TRBV11-2, the J call TRBJ2-3; 11 nucleotides align to TRBD2. The CDR3 runs to 16 residues. Germline CDR1 SGHAT, CDR2 FQNNGV. V gave up 3 bases and J gave up 3 bases; unmatched junction bases: 5.

CDR3 residues: CASSVGTVGPYEQYF. Here the CDR3 DNA reads TGTGCCAGCAGTGTTGGGACAGTGGGGCCCTACGAGCAGTACTTC. This chain joins TRBV6-5 and TRBJ2-7, with TRBD1 identical over 7 bases. Trimming at V came to 5 bases and at J to 2 bases, leaving 9 bases not matched to a gene. The CDR3 covers 15 residues. The germline CDR1 and CDR2 sequences are MNHEY and SVGAGI.

The V call is TRBV5-6, the J call TRBJ1-6; tentative D call: TRBD1 (5 bases). V was clipped by 0 bases and J by 0 bases, with 13 bases between them. The CDR3 is made up of 18 amino acids. CDR1 is SGHDT and CDR2 is YYEEEE in the germline V gene. The CDR3: CASSLEQGGGSYNSPLHF. DNA for the CDR3: TGTGCCAGCAGCTTGGAGCAGGGTGGTGGCTCCTATAATTCACCCCTCCACTTT.

The chain recombines TRBV29-1 with TRBJ2-7, with D possibly matching TRBD2 (6 bases). Germline V gene data show CDR1 as SQVTM and CDR2 as ANQGSEA. Trimming removed 7 bases at V and 3 bases at J, with 13 bases between. The CDR3 loop spans 12 amino acids. Here the CDR3 reads CSASGRDYEQYF. CDR3 in DNA: TGCAGCGCGTCAGGGCGGGACTACGAGCAGTACTTC.

The chain has TRBV18 and TRBJ2-1; 9 nucleotides line up with TRBD2. Germline CDR1 KGHSH, CDR2 LQKENI. The CDR3 loop spans 16 amino acids. J lost 2 bases, V lost 2 bases, and 4 bases had no gene match. The CDR3 is CASSPSLAGPYNEQFF. CDR3 bases: TGTGCCAGCTCACCATCCCTAGCGGGACCCTACAATGAGCAGTTCTTC.